This T cell receptor (beta chain) derives from a study of CD8 T cells in ankylosing spondylitis. Regarding the study as a whole: From matched ankylosing spondylitis synovial fluid, disease-linked clones were reportedly recovered at significantly enriched levels.

TCRdb re-derived calls from the 5' RACE reads in MiXCR, one entry per CDR3 protein. The sample shows roughly 200,000 distinct CDR3 sequences, roughly 13% of them seen only once. V was pared by 0 bases and J by 4 bases, with 11 bases of the junction left unmatched. CDR3 size: 17 residues. Germline loops: CDR1 MRHNA, CDR2 SNTAGT. This clonotype has more than one count but fewer than ten. As yet, its antigen is unknown. The TCR was taken from a male donor with ankylosing spondylitis or in good health (not recorded which). The V call is TRBV6-4, the J call TRBJ2-7; 8 nucleotides line up with TRBD1. The sequencing input was blood, either unsorted or a sorted T cell fraction (not recorded which). This chain's CDR3 is CASSDSRKVQGEYEQYF. CDR3 nucleotides: TGTGCCAGCAGTGACTCGAGGAAGGTACAGGGGGAATACGAGCAGTACTTC.